Following are 5 T cell receptor beta chains from one sample sequenced in a study of T cell clonality in common variable immunodeficiency. Repertoires were generated with immunoSEQ multiplex PCR, while TCRdb's copy carries only in-frame clones and drops some. This repertoire holds 25,000 to 35,000 clones, and none appear only once. The material sequenced was peripheral blood mononuclear cells. The receptors were sampled from a person aged 18 to 75 in good health.

Remarks on this clone: Coverage ceases 3 residues before the CDR3 finishes, and the germline J gene fills in the end. This chain joins TRBV19 and TRBJ1-3; D uncertain. The CDR3 covers 16 residues. Per germline, CDR1 LNHDA and CDR2 SQIVND (reference sequence). V was cut by 3 bases and J by 0 bases, with 12 bases left in between. The sequenced part of the CDR3 DNA is TGTGCCAGTAGTATTCCAGGAAGGAGCTCTGGAAACACC. This gives the protein CASSIPGRSSGNT. From start to end, the CDR3 is CASSIPGRSSGNTIYF.

This clone occurred many times. CDR3 bases read: TGTGCCAGCAGTGACGGGGTGAGCACAGATACG. It encodes CASSDGVSTDT. The full CDR3 protein is CASSDGVSTDTQYF. The V gene is TRBV2, the J gene TRBJ2-3; D possibly corresponds to TRBD2 (5 bases). The read comes to an end 3 residues before the CDR3 does, leaving the germline J gene to fill in the end. V lost 3 bases to trimming and J lost 0 bases, with 7 bases between them. In germline, CDR1 is SNHLY, CDR2 FYNNEI. The CDR3 covers 14 residues.

This clone was seen at least ten times. The read ends 3 residues shy of where the CDR3 ends; the end is completed using the germline J gene. The V call is TRBV30, the J call TRBJ1-2; D is unresolved. The CDR3 is made up of 13 amino acids. Per the germline V gene, CDR1 is GTSNPN and CDR2 is SVGIG (reference sequence). Deletions cut 2 bases from V and 3 bases from J, with 10 bases between. CDR3 bases read: TGTGCCTGGAGTACCTCTAGTTACTATGGC. Amino acid sequence: CAWSTSSYYG. The whole CDR3 reads CAWSTSSYYGYTF.

Worth noting for this clone: Coverage ceases 3 residues before the CDR3 finishes, and the germline J gene fills in the end. The V call is TRBV20-1, the J call TRBJ1-3; tentatively, D is TRBD1 (5 bases). The CDR3 loop spans 13 amino acids. Trimming left V 3 bases short and J 0 bases short, with 6 bases between. Germline CDR1 DFQATT, CDR2 SNEGSKA (reference sequence). The CDR3 sequence is CSASDSSGNTIYF. The sequenced part of the CDR3 DNA is TGCAGTGCTAGCGACAGCTCTGGAAACACC.

Note on this clone: The read is 3 residues too short to cover the CDR3 end, so that end is filled in from the germline J gene. This sequence joins TRBV7-9 and TRBJ2-2; D tentatively fits TRBD1 or TRBD2 (5 bases each). The CDR3 is made up of 13 amino acids. Per germline, CDR1 SEHNR and CDR2 FQNEAQ (reference sequence). The CDR3: CASSLRGDSPLFF. CDR3 DNA, as far as it was read: TGTGCCAGCAGCTTAAGGGGAGATTCACCG.